The 9 T cell receptor beta chains below were found in one sample sequenced in a study of sequential checkpoint blockade in melanoma. The sample's treatment: randomized to nivolumab then ipilimumab (arm A) or the reverse (arm B). Method: immunoSEQ multiplex PCR; TCRdb's copy keeps in-frame clones and lacks some. The sample has roughly 19,000 clones, about four fifths seen once. This specimen was CD8+ T cells sorted from blood (inferred from file names), taken from a patient given nivolumab and ipilimumab in sequence. These receptors all stem from a human donor with melanoma.

V is TRBV6-6 and J is TRBJ2-1, with D maybe TRBD2 (5 bases). In germline, CDR1 is MNHNY, CDR2 SVGAGI (reference sequence). The V end was cut by 5 bases, the J end by 3 bases, with 8 bases between. The CDR3 consists of 13 residues. DNA for the CDR3: TGTGCCAGCAGTCCCGGGGTCTACAATGAGCAGTTCTTC. It codes for CASSPGVYNEQFF.

CDR3 DNA sequence: TGTGCCAGCAGCCTACAGGGAGCTGAAGCTTTCTTT. It translates to CASSLQGAEAFF. The V gene is TRBV7-9, the J gene TRBJ1-1; TRBD1 might be the D (6 bases). This CDR3 has 12 amino acids. Germline loops: CDR1 SEHNR, CDR2 FQNEAQ (reference sequence). V shed 5 bases and J shed 6 bases, with 10 bases lying between them. Full variable domain (rest looked up from reference TRBV7-9 and TRBJ1-1): DTGVSQNPRHKITKRGQNVTFRCDPISEHNRLYWYRQTLGQGPEFLTYFQNEAQLEKSRLLSDRFSAERPKGSFSTLEIQRTEQGDSAMYLCASSLQGAEAFFGQGTRLTVV.

The chain has TRBV15 and TRBJ2-1; D gene unclear. This CDR3 comprises 17 residues. Germline V gene data show CDR1 as LNHNV and CDR2 as YYDKDF (reference sequence). Trimming removed 0 bases from V and 0 bases from J, with 12 bases in between. For the CDR3, the DNA is TGTGCCACCAGCAGAGATCTCCGTATGAGCTCCTACAATGAGCAGTTCTTC. It yields the protein CATSRDLRMSSYNEQFF.

CDR3 amino acids: CASSSGLSLSTGELFF. The CDR3, as DNA: TGTGCCAGCAGCTCGGGACTGAGCCTATCCACCGGGGAGCTGTTTTTT. The gene calls are TRBV7-9 and TRBJ2-2; D perhaps matches TRBD2 (6 bases). CDR3 length: 16 amino acids. Trimming left V 4 bases short and J 4 bases short, with 16 bases between. Germline V lookup: CDR1 SEHNR, CDR2 FQNEAQ (reference sequence).

The sample holds a few counts of this clone. The V and J genes are TRBV28 and TRBJ1-1; D is possibly TRBD1 (6 bases). The CDR3 loop spans 13 amino acids. Germline CDR1 is MDHEN and CDR2 is SYDVKM. V lost 7 bases and J 0 bases, leaving 9 bases between the germline ends. The CDR3 DNA reads as TGTGCCAGCAAGGACAGAATGAACACTGAAGCTTTCTTT. It codes for CASKDRMNTEAFF.

This clone appeared once. The CDR3 coding sequence is TGTGCCAGCAGTATTTCAGGGGGATTTAACACTGAAGCTTTCTTT. Its translation: CASSISGGFNTEAFF. This chain links TRBV7-3 with TRBJ1-1; 7 bases are shared with TRBD1. The CDR3 contains 15 residues. The J segment lost 2 bases and the V segment lost 6 bases, leaving 9 bases of the junction unmatched. Per the germline V gene, CDR1 is SGHTA and CDR2 is FQGTGA.

This chain connects TRBV7-9 to TRBJ2-5; D is perhaps TRBD1 (5 bases). CDR3 length: 13 residues. The germline CDR1 and CDR2 sequences are SEHNR and FQNEAQ (reference sequence). V shed 8 bases and J shed 5 bases, with 15 bases lying between them. CDR3 loop: CASGQPTDETQYF. As DNA, the CDR3 is TGTGCCAGCGGACAACCGACTGACGAGACCCAGTACTTC.

A remark on this clone: The same CDR3 arises from other DNA sequences in this sample as well. This chain uses TRBV4-1 with TRBJ2-7, with TRBD1 matching over 7 bases. CDR1 and CDR2 from the germline V gene are MGHRA and YSYEKL. The CDR3 has 14 residues. Germline trimming cut 6 bases from V and 2 bases from J; bases unmatched to any gene: 7. The CDR3 here is CASSLDRTAYEQYF. The CDR3 nucleotides read TGCGCCAGCAGTCTGGACAGGACCGCCTACGAGCAGTACTTC.

The rearrangement joins TRBV6-5 to TRBJ1-4; TRBD1 is a possible D gene (6 bases). The ends were cut back, 0 bases at V and 10 bases at J, with 15 bases in the middle. The CDR3 length is 15 residues. The V gene's germline CDR1 is MNHEY and CDR2 SVGAGI. The CDR3 loop reads CASSYSVGAQGKLFF. CDR3 coding DNA: TGTGCCAGCAGTTACTCGGTGGGGGCGCAGGGAAAACTGTTTTTT.